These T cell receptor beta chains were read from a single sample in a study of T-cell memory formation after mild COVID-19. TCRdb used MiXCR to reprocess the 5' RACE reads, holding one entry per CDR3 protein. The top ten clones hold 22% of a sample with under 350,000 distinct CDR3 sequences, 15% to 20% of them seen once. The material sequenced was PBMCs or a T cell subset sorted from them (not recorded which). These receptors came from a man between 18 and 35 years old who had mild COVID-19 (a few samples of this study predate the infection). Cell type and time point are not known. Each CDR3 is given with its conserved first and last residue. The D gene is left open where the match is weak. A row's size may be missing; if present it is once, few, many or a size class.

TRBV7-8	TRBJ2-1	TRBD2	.	TGTGCCAGCAGCTTAGAAAGCGGGGGACCCCTTGGTGAGCAGTTCTTC	CASSLESGGPLGEQFF
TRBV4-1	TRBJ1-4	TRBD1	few	TGCGCCAGCAGCCATCCCCCAGCGGGACAGGAGGGGGAAAAACTGTTTTTT	CASSHPPAGQEGEKLFF
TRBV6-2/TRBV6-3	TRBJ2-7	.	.	TGTGCCAGCAGCGGGGACGAGCAGTACTTC	CASSGDEQYF
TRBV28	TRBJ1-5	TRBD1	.	TGTGCCAGCAGTTTAGTTGACAGGGCAGGTCAGCCCCAGCATTTT	CASSLVDRAGQPQHF
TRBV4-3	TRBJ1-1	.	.	TGCGCCAGCAGCCAAGAAGCGGGCACTGAAGCTTTCTTT	CASSQEAGTEAFF
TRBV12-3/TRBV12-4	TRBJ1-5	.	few	TGTGCCAGCGAGGCACAGCTCAATCAGCCCCAGCATTTT	CASEAQLNQPQHF
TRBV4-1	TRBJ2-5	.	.	TGCGCCAGCAGCCAGGGTGACCTCATCAAGACCCAGTACTTC	CASSQGDLIKTQYF
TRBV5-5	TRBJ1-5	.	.	TGTGCCAGCAGCCAGGGAGGGCAGCCCCAGCATTTT	CASSQGGQPQHF
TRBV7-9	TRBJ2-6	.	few	TGTGCCAGCAGCCCACCGACAGGATCTGGGGCCAACGTCCTGACTTTC	CASSPPTGSGANVLTF
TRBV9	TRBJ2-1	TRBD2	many	TGTGCCAGCAGCGTAGGGAGGCTAGCGGGGGGGCTCCGTTCCTACAATGAGCAGTTCTTC	CASSVGRLAGGLRSYNEQFF
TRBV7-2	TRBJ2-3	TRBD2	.	TGTGCCAGCAGTGATCCCCCCGGGACTAGCCCAGATACGCAGTATTTT	CASSDPPGTSPDTQYF
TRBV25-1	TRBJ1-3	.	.	TGTGCCAGCAGTGAATTGGGCAGCGTCTTCTCTGGAAACACCATATATTTT	CASSELGSVFSGNTIYF
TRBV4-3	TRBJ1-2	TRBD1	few	TGCGCCAGCAGCCAAGTACAGGGGGACCCTTATGGCTACACCTTC	CASSQVQGDPYGYTF
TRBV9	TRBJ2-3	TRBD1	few	TGTGCCAGCAGCGTCGACAGGGCTAGCACAGATACGCAGTATTTT	CASSVDRASTDTQYF
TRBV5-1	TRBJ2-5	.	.	TGCGCCAGCAGCTTACAGGGAGTGGAGGAGACCCAGTACTTC	CASSLQGVEETQYF
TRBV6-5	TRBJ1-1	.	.	TGTGCCAGCAGTTACCGGGGTAGGCCTTTCTTT	CASSYRGRPFF
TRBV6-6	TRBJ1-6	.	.	TGTGCCAGCAGGGGCCGGGGTTCCCCGAGAGAGGGGAATTCACCCCTCCACTTT	CASRGRGSPREGNSPLHF
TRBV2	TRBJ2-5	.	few	TGTGCCAGTCTTTTTACGGAATCCCAGTACTTC	CASLFTESQYF
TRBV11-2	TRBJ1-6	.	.	TGTGCCAGCAGCCCCTCAGGGCTATCTAATTCACCCCTCCACTTT	CASSPSGLSNSPLHF
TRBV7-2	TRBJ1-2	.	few	TGTGCCAGCAGCTCCGAACAGACGGACTATGGCTACACCTTC	CASSSEQTDYGYTF
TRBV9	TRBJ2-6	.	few	TGTGCCAGCAGCGCCGGCTCTGGGGCCAACGTCCTGACTTTC	CASSAGSGANVLTF
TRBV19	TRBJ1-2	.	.	TGTGCCAGTAGTATCCAGGCCCCGGGGTTTGGCTACACCTTC	CASSIQAPGFGYTF
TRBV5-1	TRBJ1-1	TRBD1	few	TGCGCCAGCAGCCCAGCCGACAGGGGGATGCGCACTGAAGCTTTCTTT	CASSPADRGMRTEAFF
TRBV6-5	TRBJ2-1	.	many	TGTGCCAGCAGTTACTCCTCAGGGGACTCCTACAATGAGCAGTTCTTC	CASSYSSGDSYNEQFF
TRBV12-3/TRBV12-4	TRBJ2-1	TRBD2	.	TGTGCCAGCAGTTTGGACCAGCGGGGTTACAATGAGCAGTTCTTC	CASSLDQRGYNEQFF
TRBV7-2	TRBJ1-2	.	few	TGTGCCAGCAGCTTAACAGGGCTAGGTGGCTACACCTTC	CASSLTGLGGYTF
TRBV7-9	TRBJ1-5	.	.	TGTGCCAGCAGCTTAGACCCGGGGGTCAATCAGCCCCAGCATTTT	CASSLDPGVNQPQHF
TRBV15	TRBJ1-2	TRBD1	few	TGTGCCACCAGCAGAAAAGGACAGGGGGATGGCTACACCTTC	CATSRKGQGDGYTF
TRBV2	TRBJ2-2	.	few	TGTGCCAGCAGTGAAGCGGCCGGGTCCGGGGAGCTGTTTTTT	CASSEAAGSGELFF
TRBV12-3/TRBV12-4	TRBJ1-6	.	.	TGTGCCAGCAGATCCAGGGGCAGCTCCTATAATTCACCCCTCCACTTT	CASRSRGSSYNSPLHF
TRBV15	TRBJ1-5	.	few	TGTGCCACCAGCAGGGCAGGGTCGTCTCAGCCCCAGCATTTT	CATSRAGSSQPQHF
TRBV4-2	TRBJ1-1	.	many	TGTGCCAGCAGCCAAGATCCGGCAGCCACTGAAGCTTTCTTT	CASSQDPAATEAFF
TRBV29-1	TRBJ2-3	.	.	TGCAGCGTTGGGACCGGGACAACTAGCACAGATACGCAGTATTTT	CSVGTGTTSTDTQYF
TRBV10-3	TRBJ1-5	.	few	TGTGCCATCAGTGAGTCGAGTGAAAATCAGCCCCAGCATTTT	CAISESSENQPQHF
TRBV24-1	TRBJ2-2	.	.	TGTGCCACCAGTGAGCAGAATCCAGGGAATGGCGGGGAGCTGTTTTTT	CATSEQNPGNGGELFF
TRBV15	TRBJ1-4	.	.	TGTGCCACCAGCAGAGAGGGGCGAAAACTGTTTTTT	CATSREGRKLFF
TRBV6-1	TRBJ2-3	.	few	TGTGCCAGCAGCAGATGGGGGATACTAACAGATACGCAGTATTTT	CASSRWGILTDTQYF
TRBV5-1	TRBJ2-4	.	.	TGCGCCAGCACCAATGACGTAGCCAAAAACATTCAGTACTTC	CASTNDVAKNIQYF